The next 14 T cell receptor beta chains were all read from a single sample in a study of blood T cells in healthy people across ages (dated by TCRdb to the mid-2010s). Library construction relied on 5' RACE. The listed sequencing device is Illumina HiSeq 2500. A second PCR of about 7 to 12 cycles was run with a J-beta primer mix and a sample-barcoded 5' primer. Using fastp at Q25 and MiXCR, TCRdb reprocessed the public reads and kept productive beta chains. One record per CDR3 amino acid sequence lists the most common genes and DNA. The sample contains about a million distinct CDR3 sequences, under 40% of them found a single time. Roughly 14% of the sample is held by the ten biggest clonotypes. The specimen was blood. The receptors here all came from a young man in good health.

The J gene is TRBJ2-6, the V gene TRBV12-3 or TRBV12-4; weak D call: TRBD2 (5 bases). This CDR3 spans 19 amino acids. V lost 0 bases and J lost 0, with 15 bases in between. CDR3 residues: CASSLAGRDSSSGANVLTF. Written as DNA, the CDR3 is TGTGCCAGCAGTTTAGCGGGTCGGGATTCTAGCTCTGGGGCCAACGTCCTGACTTTC.

The rearrangement links TRBV10-1 to TRBJ2-7; D is uncertain. The J call is in doubt because the DNA end fits TRBJ2-5 better. CDR3 size: 14 residues. Germline loops: CDR1 WNHNN, CDR2 SYGVQD (reference sequence). The CDR3 DNA is TGCGCCAGCGATGTTATCGGCTTACCTGGGACCCAGTACTTC. The encoded protein is CASDVIGLPGTQYF.

This clonotype has more than one count but fewer than ten. This chain uses TRBV29-1 with TRBJ2-7; tentatively, D is TRBD1 or TRBD2 (5 bases each). The CDR3 length is 12 residues. Trimming stripped 1 base from V and 4 bases from J, with 8 bases between. CDR1 is SQVTM, CDR2 ANQGSEA, per germline. Written as DNA, the CDR3 is TGCAGCGTTGAAGGCAGGGAGTACGAGCAGTACTTC. Its translation is CSVEGREYEQYF.

This clonotype was seen ten or more times. The chain employs TRBV4-1 and TRBJ1-2, with 7 bases matching TRBD1. Trimming removed 3 bases from V and 5 bases from J; junction bases left unmatched: 6. Germline values: CDR1 MGHRA, CDR2 YSYEKL. The CDR3 is 14 amino acids. This CDR3 is CASSHGQVLYGYTF. In DNA form, the CDR3 reads TGCGCCAGCAGCCACGGACAGGTCCTTTATGGCTACACCTTC.

The chain recombines TRBV6-5 with TRBJ1-4; D unresolved. The length of the CDR3 is 13 residues. The germline gives CDR1 MNHEY, CDR2 SVGAGI. V lost 3 bases to trimming and J lost 10 bases, with 12 bases between them. The CDR3 DNA sequence: TGTGCCAGCAGTTATGGAATGAAGGGAAAACTGTTTTTT. Amino acids: CASSYGMKGKLFF.

The CDR3 loop is CASSLIGTGLQETQYF. In DNA, the CDR3 is TGTGCCAGCAGCTTAATAGGGACAGGGCTTCAAGAGACCCAGTACTTC. This sequence joins TRBV7-3 and TRBJ2-7; 9 bases line up with TRBD1. The DNA end lines up better with TRBJ2-5; the J call may be wrong. Looked up from germline, CDR1 is SGHTA and CDR2 is FQGTGA. The CDR3 extends over 16 amino acids.

This clonotype has a count of ten or more. The chain employs TRBV29-1 and TRBJ2-3; no clear D. The V end was cut by 7 bases, the J end by 2 bases, with 10 bases between. CDR1 is SQVTM, CDR2 ANQGSEA, per germline. The CDR3 sequence is 12 residues long. The CDR3 sequence: CSETKNTDTQYF. The CDR3 region has the DNA TGCAGCGAGACCAAGAACACAGATACGCAGTATTTT.

Turning to this clonotype: One junction end does not reproduce the germline sequence, and a read error may be involved. The chain employs TRBV29-1 and TRBJ2-5; D may be TRBD2 (6 bases). The CDR3 sequence is 13 residues long. Germline V gives CDR1 SQVTM, CDR2 ANQGSEA. The CDR3 protein is CSAERGTPYEQYF. Here the CDR3 DNA reads TGCAGCGCTGAACGGGGGACCCCCTATGAGCAGTACTTC.

The J gene is TRBJ1-4, the V gene TRBV4-3, with unresolved D. V was shortened by 0 bases and J by 10 bases, with 9 bases between the two germline ends. The germline V gene encodes CDR1 LGHNA and CDR2 YSLEER. The CDR3 covers 13 residues. The CDR3: CASSQDERAKLFF. The CDR3 DNA is TGCGCCAGCAGCCAAGATGAGAGGGCAAAACTGTTTTTT.

CDR3 amino acids: CASSYSRGRGETQYF. The CDR3, as DNA: TGTGCCAGCAGTTATAGTCGTGGCAGGGGAGAGACGCAGTATTTT. The chain recombines TRBV6-6 with TRBJ2-3, with D possibly matching TRBD1 (6 bases). Germline V gene sequence: CDR1 MNHNY, CDR2 SVGAGI (reference sequence). CDR3 size: 15 residues. V was trimmed by 3 bases and J by 9 bases, leaving 19 bases between them.

V gene TRBV20-1 combines with J gene TRBJ2-7; no clear D gene. Trimming removed 1 base from V and 2 bases from J, with 12 bases in between. The CDR3 totals 14 residues. Germline loops: CDR1 DFQATT, CDR2 SNEGSKA (reference sequence). The CDR3 region has the DNA TGCAGTGCTAGAGTTCACCCAACTACCTACGAGCAGTACTTC. Translated: CSARVHPTTYEQYF.

The chain's CDR3 is CASTTTNSNQPQHF. CDR3 nucleotide sequence: TGTGCCAGCACCACGACTAATAGCAATCAGCCCCAGCATTTT. This chain links TRBV6-1 with TRBJ1-5; D ambiguous. Trimming took off 7 bases at V and 0 bases at J, with 10 bases between the two ends. The CDR3 loop spans 14 amino acids. CDR1 is MNHNS, CDR2 SASEGT, per germline.

This chain links TRBV6-2 or TRBV6-3 with TRBJ2-5, with TRBD2 as a possible D gene (5 bases). The J call may be wrong; the DNA end is better matched by TRBJ2-1. The CDR3 length is 15 residues. Germline lookup yields CDR1 MNHEY and CDR2 SVGEGT. The CDR3 DNA follows: TGTGCCAGCAGTAAACACAGTGAGGGCCAAGAGACCCAGTTCTTC. Encoded protein: CASSKHSEGQETQFF.

This clonotype was recorded a few times. The chain is built from TRBV27 and TRBJ1-4; no firm D call. With 5 bases removed from V and 0 bases from J, the gap between germline ends came to 13 bases. CDR1 and CDR2 from the germline V gene are MNHEY and SMNVEV (reference sequence). This CDR3 spans 16 amino acids. The DNA for the CDR3 is TGTGCCAGCAGTAGTATCGGGGAAGCAACTAATGAAAAACTGTTTTTT. Its protein product is CASSSIGEATNEKLFF.